This T cell receptor (beta chain) was documented in a study of beta chain features in type 1 diabetes. General study results and limits: It was not settled here whether HLA type affects TCRB rearrangement.

CDR1 and CDR2 (germline): SGHRS, YFSETQ. This CDR3 has 15 residues. The ends were cut back, 6 bases at V and 15 bases at J, with 28 bases in the middle. A note on this clone: Its antigen is unknown.

All of the isolated RNA was reverse transcribed, so expressed TCRB transcripts were sequenced. Clones were sequenced by immunoSEQ multiplex PCR, and TCRdb holds only the in-frame ones, with some missing. The table includes roughly 230,000 clones, around 9.6% detected once. The chain links TRBV5-1 to TRBJ2-1; the D gene is possibly TRBD2 (5 bases). Sequencing was carried out using naive CD4+ T cells from blood. The TCR was taken from a woman younger than 30 in good health. CDR3 bases: TGCGCCAGCACGTGGGATGCGGCGGGCCTGATGGGCCGGTTCTTC. It is translated as CASTWDAAGLMGRFF.